The T cell receptor beta chain under discussion was sequenced for a study of T cell clones after liver transplantation. Overall study: In this trial, immunosuppression withdrawal was attempted within 2 years of liver transplant. Subjects received no induction therapy and standard immunosuppression until randomization at 12-24 months post-transplant. TCRbeta sequencing after a pre-transplant mixed lymphocyte reaction identified graft-donor-reactive clones, later tracked in post-transplant blood.

The CDR3 has 15 amino acids. V was pared by 4 bases and J by 1 base, with 10 bases between. Germline V gene lookup returns CDR1 MNHEY and CDR2 SVGAGI. Data came from immunoSEQ multiplex PCR; TCRdb stores just in-frame clones and leaves some out. The sample records over 45,000 clones, over 65% being singletons. As for this clone: Its target is not known.

Study findings and constraints: Low donor cell numbers restricted donor-reactive repertoire measurement in two subjects.

The chain uses TRBV6-5 and TRBJ2-2, with D maybe TRBD2 (5 bases). The source was CD4+ T cells from blood, collected 54 months after liver transplant. The receptor was isolated from a human patient who received a liver transplant. The T cells may come from the graft donor. In DNA, the CDR3 is TGTGCCAGCAGTTTCCGAGCGGAGAACACCGGGGAGCTGTTTTTT. This sequence encodes CASSFRAENTGELFF.